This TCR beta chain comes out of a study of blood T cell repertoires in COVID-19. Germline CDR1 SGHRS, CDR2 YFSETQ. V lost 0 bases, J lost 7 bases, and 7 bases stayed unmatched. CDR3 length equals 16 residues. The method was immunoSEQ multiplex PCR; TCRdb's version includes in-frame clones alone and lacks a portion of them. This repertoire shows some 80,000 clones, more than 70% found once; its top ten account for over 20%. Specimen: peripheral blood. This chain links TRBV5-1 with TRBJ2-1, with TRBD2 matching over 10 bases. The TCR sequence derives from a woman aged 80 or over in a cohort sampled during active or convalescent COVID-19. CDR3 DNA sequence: TGCGCCAGCAGCTTGGGGTCTAGCGGGAGTCTAAATGAGCAGTTCTTC. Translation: CASSLGSSGSLNEQFF.